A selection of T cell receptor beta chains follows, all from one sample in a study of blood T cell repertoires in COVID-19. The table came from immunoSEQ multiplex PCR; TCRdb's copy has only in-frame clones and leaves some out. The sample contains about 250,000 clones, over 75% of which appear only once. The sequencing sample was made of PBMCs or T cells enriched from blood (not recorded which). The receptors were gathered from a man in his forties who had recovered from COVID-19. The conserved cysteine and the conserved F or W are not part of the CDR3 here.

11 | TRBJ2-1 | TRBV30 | ARDRGADNEQF
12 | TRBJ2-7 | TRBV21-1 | ASVWGQGRGEQY
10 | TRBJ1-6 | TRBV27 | ASSSPTGYGH
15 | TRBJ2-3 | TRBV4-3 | ASSQGGRGGRTDTQY
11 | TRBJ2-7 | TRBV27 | ATTGTGGYEQY
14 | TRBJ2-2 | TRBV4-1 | ASSQGPVADTGELF
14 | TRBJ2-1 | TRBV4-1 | ASSHLLAASYNEQF
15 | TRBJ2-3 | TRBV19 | ASSILAGGLNTDTQY
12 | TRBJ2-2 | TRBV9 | ASSAGGKTGELF
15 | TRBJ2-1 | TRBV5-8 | ASSLAFGGAVYNEQF
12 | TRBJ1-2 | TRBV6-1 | ASSEARGASGYT
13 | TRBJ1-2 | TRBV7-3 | ASSVTRDSNYGYT
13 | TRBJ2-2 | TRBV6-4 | ASSGLAGDTGELF
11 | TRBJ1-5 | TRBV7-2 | ASSEYREQPQH
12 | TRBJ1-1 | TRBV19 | ASSIQGVGTEAF
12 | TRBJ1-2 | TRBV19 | ASSIETGYPGYT
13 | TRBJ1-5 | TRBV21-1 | ASSTQGVSNQPQH
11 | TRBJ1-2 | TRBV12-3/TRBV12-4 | ASSLKPAYGYT
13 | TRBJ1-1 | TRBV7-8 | ASSPRQGTFTEAF
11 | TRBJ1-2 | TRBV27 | ASSFGQLYGYT
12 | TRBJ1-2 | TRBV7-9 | ASSPPGGNYGYT
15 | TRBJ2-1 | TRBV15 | ATSRGRVTSGINEQF
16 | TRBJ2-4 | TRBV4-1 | ASSRGLAGELAKNIQY
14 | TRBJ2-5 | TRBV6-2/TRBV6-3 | ASSRHQGTSQETQY
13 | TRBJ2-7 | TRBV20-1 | SASGTGGPKGEQY
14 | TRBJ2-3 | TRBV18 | ASSPSGGRAADTQY
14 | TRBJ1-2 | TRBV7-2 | ASSLALDRANYGYT
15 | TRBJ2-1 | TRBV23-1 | ASSHPVWGQGLDEQF